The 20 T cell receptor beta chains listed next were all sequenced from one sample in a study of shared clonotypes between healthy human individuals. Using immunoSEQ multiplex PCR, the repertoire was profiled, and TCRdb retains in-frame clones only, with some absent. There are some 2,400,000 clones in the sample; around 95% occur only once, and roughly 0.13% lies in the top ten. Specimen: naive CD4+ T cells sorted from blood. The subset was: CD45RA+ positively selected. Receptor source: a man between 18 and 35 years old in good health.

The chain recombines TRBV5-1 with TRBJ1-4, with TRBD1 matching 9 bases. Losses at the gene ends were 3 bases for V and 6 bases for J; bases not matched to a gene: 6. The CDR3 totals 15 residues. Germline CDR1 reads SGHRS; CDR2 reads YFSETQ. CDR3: CASSSKTGGDEKLFF. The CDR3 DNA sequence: TGCGCCAGCAGCTCCAAGACAGGGGGTGATGAAAAACTGTTTTTT.

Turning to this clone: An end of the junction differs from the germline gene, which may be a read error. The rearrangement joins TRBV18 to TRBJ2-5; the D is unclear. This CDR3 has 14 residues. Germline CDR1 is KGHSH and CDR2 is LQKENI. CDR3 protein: CASSPWQTQDTQYF. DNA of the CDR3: TGTGCCAGCTCACCGTGGCAGACACAAGATACCCAGTACTTC.

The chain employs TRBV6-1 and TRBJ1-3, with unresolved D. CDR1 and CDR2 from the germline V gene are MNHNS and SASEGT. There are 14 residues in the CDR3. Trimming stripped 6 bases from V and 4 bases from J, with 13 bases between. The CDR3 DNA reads TGTGCCAGCAGCCCAGAGTCCCTCGGAAACACCATATATTTT. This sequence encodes CASSPESLGNTIYF.

The CDR3 DNA follows: TGTGCCAGCAGTTACCCCCCAGGGACAGGGAAGGCAGGCTACACCTTC. It specifies CASSYPPGTGKAGYTF. This chain joins TRBV28 and TRBJ1-2, with 9 bases that match TRBD1. The length of the CDR3 is 16 residues. Germline CDR1 reads MDHEN; CDR2 reads SYDVKM. J lost 8 bases, V lost 4 bases, and 14 bases had no gene match.

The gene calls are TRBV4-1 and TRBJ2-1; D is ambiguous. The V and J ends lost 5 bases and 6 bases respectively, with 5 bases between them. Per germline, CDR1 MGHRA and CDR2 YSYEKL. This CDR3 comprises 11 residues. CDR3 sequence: CASSSRNEQFF. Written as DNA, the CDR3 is TGCGCCAGCAGCTCGCGCAATGAGCAGTTCTTC.

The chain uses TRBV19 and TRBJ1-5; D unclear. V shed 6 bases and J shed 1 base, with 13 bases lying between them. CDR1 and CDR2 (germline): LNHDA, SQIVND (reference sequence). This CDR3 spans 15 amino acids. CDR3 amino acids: CASRPGQSSNQPQHF. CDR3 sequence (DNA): TGTGCCAGTAGGCCCGGTCAGTCCAGCAATCAGCCCCAGCATTTT.

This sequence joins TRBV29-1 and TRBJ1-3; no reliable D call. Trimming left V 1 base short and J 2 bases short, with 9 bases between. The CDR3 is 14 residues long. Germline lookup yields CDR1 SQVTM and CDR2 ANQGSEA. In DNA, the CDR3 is TGCAGCGTTGAAGCGTCGGGGACTGGAAACACCATATATTTT. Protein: CSVEASGTGNTIYF.

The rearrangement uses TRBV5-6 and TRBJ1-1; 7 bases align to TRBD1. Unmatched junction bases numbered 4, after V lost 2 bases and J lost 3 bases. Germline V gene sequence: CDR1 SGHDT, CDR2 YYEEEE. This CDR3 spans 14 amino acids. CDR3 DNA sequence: TGTGCCAGCAGCTTCCGGGACAGCTACACTGAAGCTTTCTTT. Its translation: CASSFRDSYTEAFF.

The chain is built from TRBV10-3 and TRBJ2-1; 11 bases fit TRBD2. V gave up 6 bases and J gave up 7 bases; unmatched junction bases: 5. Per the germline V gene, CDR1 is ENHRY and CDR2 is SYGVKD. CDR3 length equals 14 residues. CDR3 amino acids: CAISVAGGTNEQFF. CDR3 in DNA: TGTGCCATCAGCGTAGCGGGAGGGACGAATGAGCAGTTCTTC.

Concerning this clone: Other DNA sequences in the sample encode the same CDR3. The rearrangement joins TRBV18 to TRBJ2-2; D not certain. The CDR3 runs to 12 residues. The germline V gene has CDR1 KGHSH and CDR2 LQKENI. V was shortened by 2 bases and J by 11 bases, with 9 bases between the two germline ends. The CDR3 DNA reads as TGTGCCAGCTCACCAGGCACTGGAGAGCTGTTTTTT. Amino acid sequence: CASSPGTGELFF.

CDR3 DNA: TGTGCCAGCTCTCCAACCATTGGGGCTTCCTCCTACGAGCAGTACTTC. It codes for CASSPTIGASSYEQYF. The chain has TRBV18 and TRBJ2-7; D possibly corresponds to TRBD1 (5 bases). V shed 6 bases and J shed 0 bases, with 18 bases lying between them. This CDR3 region has 16 residues. Germline CDR1 reads KGHSH; CDR2 reads LQKENI.

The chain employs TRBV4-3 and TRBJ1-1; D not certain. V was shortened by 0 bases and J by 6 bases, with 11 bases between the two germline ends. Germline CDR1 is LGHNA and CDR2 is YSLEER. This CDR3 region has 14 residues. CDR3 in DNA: TGCGCCAGCAGCCAAGATTTTCCGAGGTCTGAAGCTTTCTTT. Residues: CASSQDFPRSEAFF.

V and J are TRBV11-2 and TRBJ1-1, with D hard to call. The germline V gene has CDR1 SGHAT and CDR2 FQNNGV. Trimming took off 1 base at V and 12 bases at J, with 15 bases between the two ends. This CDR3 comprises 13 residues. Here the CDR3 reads CASSLAGIGGTFF. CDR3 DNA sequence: TGTGCCAGCAGCTTAGCCGGGATCGGCGGTACTTTCTTT.

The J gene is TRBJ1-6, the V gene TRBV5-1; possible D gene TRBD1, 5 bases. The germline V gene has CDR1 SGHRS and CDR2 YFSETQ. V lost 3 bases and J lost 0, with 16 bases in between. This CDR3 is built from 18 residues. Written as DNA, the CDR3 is TGCGCCAGCAGCTCCCGGGGACCGCGAAGCTCCTATAATTCACCCCTCCACTTT. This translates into CASSSRGPRSSYNSPLHF.

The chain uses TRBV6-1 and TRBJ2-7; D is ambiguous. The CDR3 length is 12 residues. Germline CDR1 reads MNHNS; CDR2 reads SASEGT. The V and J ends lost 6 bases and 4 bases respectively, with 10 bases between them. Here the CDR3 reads CASSNDLYEQYF. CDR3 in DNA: TGTGCCAGCAGCAATGATCTATACGAGCAGTACTTC.

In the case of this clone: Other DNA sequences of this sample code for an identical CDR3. The CDR3 loop is CASSLTGGTEAFF. CDR3 coding DNA: TGTGCCAGCAGCTTAACAGGGGGCACTGAAGCTTTCTTT. This rearrangement joins TRBV6-1 to TRBJ1-1; 8 nucleotides agree with TRBD1. The CDR3 consists of 13 residues. Trimming at V came to 6 bases and at J to 4 bases, leaving 4 bases not matched to a gene. Germline-derived CDR1 and CDR2 are MNHNS and SASEGT.

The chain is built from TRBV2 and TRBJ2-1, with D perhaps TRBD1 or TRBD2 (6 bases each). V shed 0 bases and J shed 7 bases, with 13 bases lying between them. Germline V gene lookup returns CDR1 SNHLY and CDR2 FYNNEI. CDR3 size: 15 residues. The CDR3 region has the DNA TGTGCCAGCAGTGAAGCGCGGCAGGGGAGGAATGAGCAGTTCTTC. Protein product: CASSEARQGRNEQFF.

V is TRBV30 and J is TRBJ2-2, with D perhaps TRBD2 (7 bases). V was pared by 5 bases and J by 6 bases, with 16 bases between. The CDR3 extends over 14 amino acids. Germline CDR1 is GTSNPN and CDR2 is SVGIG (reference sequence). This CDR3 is CAWERGGASGELFF. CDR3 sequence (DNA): TGTGCCTGGGAGAGGGGGGGCGCCTCCGGGGAGCTGTTTTTT.

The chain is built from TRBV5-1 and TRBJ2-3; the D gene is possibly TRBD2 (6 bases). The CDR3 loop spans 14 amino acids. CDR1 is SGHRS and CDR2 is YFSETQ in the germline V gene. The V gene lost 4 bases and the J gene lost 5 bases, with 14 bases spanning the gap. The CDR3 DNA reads TGCGCCAGCAGCGCAGGGACTGCCGAAGATACGCAGTATTTT. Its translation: CASSAGTAEDTQYF. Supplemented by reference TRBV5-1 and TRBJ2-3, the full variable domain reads KAGVTQTPRYLIKTRGQQVTLSCSPISGHRSVSWYQQTPGQGLQFLFEYFSETQRNKGNFPGRFSGRQFSNSRSEMNVSTLELGDSALYLCASSAGTAEDTQYFGPGTRLTVL.

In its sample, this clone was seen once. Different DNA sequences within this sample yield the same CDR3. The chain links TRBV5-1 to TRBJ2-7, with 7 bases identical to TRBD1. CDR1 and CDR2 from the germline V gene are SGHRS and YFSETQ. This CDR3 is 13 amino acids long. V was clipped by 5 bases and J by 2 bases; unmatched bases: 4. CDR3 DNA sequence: TGCGCCAGCAGTCACGACAGGGCCTACGAGCAGTACTTC. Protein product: CASSHDRAYEQYF.